This T cell receptor (beta chain) was recovered during a study of blood T cell repertoires in COVID-19. Turning to the study itself: The samples span acute and convalescent COVID-19 from the United States, Italy and Spain. Nucleic acid was either cDNA or gDNA, and it came from T cells, B-cell-depleted T cells, or PBMCs.

Here immunoSEQ multiplex PCR was the method, and the copy in TCRdb shows in-frame clones only, minus some. The sample records 55,000 to 75,000 clones, about nine tenths being singletons. CDR3 size: 14 residues. V was clipped by 5 bases and J by 3 bases, with 11 bases between them. Germline CDR1 MNHEY, CDR2 SVGAGI. The chain employs TRBV6-5 and TRBJ1-3, with a possible D match to TRBD1 (6 bases). What was sequenced was peripheral blood. The origin of this receptor is a man in his fifties with active COVID-19. The CDR3 loop is CASSIGQYGNTIYF. CDR3 nucleotides: TGTGCCAGCAGTATTGGACAGTATGGAAACACCATATATTTT.